What follows are 19 T cell receptor beta chains derived from one specimen sequenced in a study of blood T cell repertoires in COVID-19. Assay: immunoSEQ multiplex PCR; the TCRdb copy retains only in-frame clones and omits some. The sample has approximately 120,000 clones, more than 80% seen once. The sequenced material came from peripheral blood. Receptor source: an elderly woman with COVID-19, enrolled during active disease.

This sequence joins TRBV7-2 and TRBJ1-1; tentatively, D is TRBD1 (5 bases). CDR3 length: 15 residues. Trimming shortened V by 5 bases and J by 0 bases, and 13 bases separated the two germline ends. Germline V lookup: CDR1 SGHTA, CDR2 FQGNSA. The CDR3 is CASSPTPGMNTEAFF. The CDR3 DNA reads TGTGCCAGCAGCCCCACTCCAGGGATGAACACTGAAGCTTTCTTT. The full variable domain, rest sourced from reference TRBV7-2 and TRBJ1-1, is GAGVSQSPSNKVTEKGKDVELRCDPISGHTALYWYRQSLGQGLEFLIYFQGNSAPDKSGLPSDRFSAERTGGSVSTLTIQRTQQEDSAVYLCASSPTPGMNTEAFFGQGTRLTVV.

The gene calls are TRBV5-6 and TRBJ1-1; tentative D call: TRBD1 (6 bases). Germline loops: CDR1 SGHDT, CDR2 YYEEEE. With 4 bases removed from V and 0 bases from J, the gap between germline ends came to 13 bases. This CDR3 region has 15 residues. The CDR3 region has the DNA TGTGCCAGCAGCCCCGCGGGGGGCATGAACACTGAAGCTTTCTTT. Translation: CASSPAGGMNTEAFF.

This sequence joins TRBV12-3 or TRBV12-4 and TRBJ2-7, with D possibly being TRBD1 (5 bases). The germline V and J ends were trimmed by 7 bases and 3 bases, with 13 bases remaining between them. CDR3 length: 13 residues. CDR3 nucleotide sequence: TGTGCCAGCAAAAAAGGGGTGTTCTACGAGCAGTACTTC. Its translation: CASKKGVFYEQYF.

The chain couples TRBV5-4 to TRBJ2-5, with 10 bases that match TRBD1. The J segment lost 5 bases and the V segment lost 4 bases, leaving 8 bases of the junction unmatched. Germline loops: CDR1 SGHNT, CDR2 YYREEE (reference sequence). This CDR3 has 15 amino acids. The CDR3: CASSGRTGGGETQYF. The CDR3 DNA is TGTGCCAGCAGCGGGAGGACAGGGGGAGGCGAGACCCAGTACTTC.

CDR3 residues: CASSLGQGDTEAFF. The CDR3 nucleotides are TGCGCCAGCAGCCTAGGACAGGGCGACACTGAAGCTTTCTTT. The rearrangement uses TRBV4-3 and TRBJ1-1; 8 bases are shared with TRBD1. This CDR3 spans 14 amino acids. V was pared by 4 bases and J by 3 bases, with 4 bases of the junction left unmatched. CDR1 and CDR2 (germline): LGHNA, YSLEER.

V and J are TRBV19 and TRBJ2-1, with 9 bases lining up with TRBD2. This CDR3 comprises 12 residues. V was clipped by 3 bases and J by 13 bases; unmatched bases: 4. Germline CDR1 reads LNHDA; CDR2 reads SQIVND (reference sequence). The CDR3 DNA reads TGTGCCAGTAGTATCGGGACTAGCAATCAGTTCTTC. Residues: CASSIGTSNQFF.

The chain carries TRBV2 and TRBJ2-5; TRBD1 might be the D (6 bases). There are 16 residues in the CDR3. V was clipped by 7 bases and J by 7 bases, with 25 bases between them. Germline CDR1 is SNHLY and CDR2 is FYNNEI. The CDR3 is CASIKRAGADGWTQYF. The CDR3 DNA reads TGTGCCAGCATTAAGAGGGCAGGGGCCGACGGGTGGACCCAGTACTTC.

The V gene is TRBV28, the J gene TRBJ2-1; 13 nucleotides align to TRBD2. The CDR3 contains 17 residues. Trimming at V came to 5 bases and at J to 3 bases, leaving 7 bases not matched to a gene. Germline V gene data show CDR1 as MDHEN and CDR2 as SYDVKM. CDR3 amino acids: CASSTSGTSGNYNEQFF. The CDR3 nucleotides are TGTGCCAGCAGTACATCCGGGACTAGCGGGAACTACAATGAGCAGTTCTTC.

The chain uses TRBV19 and TRBJ1-5, with 8 bases identical to TRBD1. Germline CDR1 LNHDA, CDR2 SQIVND (reference sequence). The CDR3 is made up of 13 amino acids. The ends lost 11 bases at V and 5 bases at J; junction bases unmatched: 8. The CDR3 loop is CASSGTGDQPQHF. The CDR3, as DNA: TGTGCCTCTTCCGGGACAGGAGATCAGCCCCAGCATTTT.

This clone came up once. The V and J genes are TRBV4-3 and TRBJ1-4; 8 bases align to TRBD1. With 0 bases clipped from V and 8 bases from J, the junction kept 11 bases outside the gene matches. Germline assignment: CDR1 LGHNA and CDR2 YSLEER. The CDR3 consists of 17 residues. CDR3 sequence: CASSQDGSRTGNEKLFF. The CDR3 DNA reads TGCGCCAGCAGCCAAGATGGGTCGCGGACAGGGAACGAAAAACTGTTTTTT.

The gene calls are TRBV28 and TRBJ1-2; no clear D. The V end was cut by 6 bases, the J end by 3 bases, with 14 bases between. CDR3 length: 14 residues. Germline CDR1 reads MDHEN; CDR2 reads SYDVKM. CDR3 sequence (DNA): TGTGCCAGCAGGTACACTACGGGAGACTATGGCTACACCTTC. Amino acids: CASRYTTGDYGYTF.

This clone was counted a few times. This sequence joins TRBV5-6 and TRBJ1-2, with a weak D call TRBD1 (6 bases). Trimming took off 2 bases at V and 4 bases at J, with 15 bases between the two ends. Per the germline V gene, CDR1 is SGHDT and CDR2 is YYEEEE. The CDR3 is made up of 15 amino acids. The CDR3 DNA sequence: TGTGCCAGCAGCTTCGCGGGGGCTCCTGTCTATGGCTACACCTTC. Its translation: CASSFAGAPVYGYTF.

The chain recombines TRBV6-5 with TRBJ1-1, with D perhaps TRBD1 (5 bases). The CDR3 contains 14 residues. From germline, CDR1 is MNHEY and CDR2 SVGAGI. Trimming shortened V by 6 bases and J by 1 base, and 12 bases separated the two germline ends. CDR3 loop: CASRPTEQNTEAFF. The CDR3 nucleotides read TGTGCCAGCAGACCGACAGAACAGAACACTGAAGCTTTCTTT.

The rearrangement uses TRBV7-9 and TRBJ2-3; TRBD2 matches 10 bases. The V segment lost 6 bases and the J segment 5 bases; nucleotides outside the gene matches: 8. The germline CDR1 and CDR2 sequences are SEHNR and FQNEAQ (reference sequence). The CDR3 has 15 amino acids. The CDR3 DNA follows: TGTGCCAGCAGGCCTCTAGCGGGAGAGGGAGATACGCAGTATTTT. It specifies CASRPLAGEGDTQYF.

The chain recombines TRBV7-3 with TRBJ1-5; D not certain. Trimming removed 5 bases at V and 5 bases at J, with 10 bases between. Germline V lookup: CDR1 SGHTA, CDR2 FQGTGA. CDR3 length equals 13 residues. CDR3 bases: TGTGCCAGCAGCCTTTTAGCGGATCAGCCCCAGCATTTT. Translation gives CASSLLADQPQHF.

The rearrangement links TRBV28 to TRBJ1-2, with D uncertain. Trimming left V 7 bases short and J 8 bases short, with 23 bases between. The CDR3 is 15 residues long. Germline assignment: CDR1 MDHEN and CDR2 SYDVKM. The CDR3 sequence: CASISKLRSALGYTF. CDR3 nucleotides: TGTGCCAGCATATCTAAGTTGAGGAGCGCACTAGGCTACACCTTC.

This clone is a singleton in its sample. The chain recombines TRBV7-6 with TRBJ1-6, with 9 bases matching TRBD1. This CDR3 is built from 14 residues. Germline V gene data show CDR1 as SGHVS and CDR2 as FNYEAQ. The ends lost 3 bases at V and 10 bases at J; junction bases unmatched: 4. The DNA for the CDR3 is TGTGCCAGCAGCTTGGACAGGGGAGGATCACCCCTCCACTTT. This encodes CASSLDRGGSPLHF. The entire variable domain, with the rest obtained from reference TRBV7-6 and TRBJ1-6, is as follows: GAGVSQSPRYKVTKRGQDVALRCDPISGHVSLYWYRQALGQGPEFLTYFNYEAQQDKSGLPNDRFSAERPEGSISTLTIQRTEQRDSAMYRCASSLDRGGSPLHFGNGTRLTVT.

J is TRBJ2-7 and V is TRBV7-9; tentatively, D is TRBD1 (5 bases). With 1 base removed from V and 2 bases from J, the gap between germline ends came to 15 bases. The CDR3 loop spans 16 amino acids. CDR1 and CDR2 from the germline V gene are SEHNR and FQNEAQ (reference sequence). This chain's CDR3 is CASSLVPAGPTYEQYF. CDR3 DNA: TGTGCCAGCAGCTTAGTCCCGGCAGGGCCTACCTACGAGCAGTACTTC.

V usage is TRBV6-2 or TRBV6-3 and J usage is TRBJ1-5; no firm D call. CDR1 and CDR2 from the germline V gene are MNHEY and SVGEGT. The CDR3 consists of 14 residues. Trimming took 5 bases from V and 1 from J, leaving 9 bases between them. The CDR3 region is CASSDTLSNQPQHF. In nucleotides, the CDR3 is TGTGCCAGCAGTGACACACTGAGCAATCAGCCCCAGCATTTT.